The next 14 T cell receptor beta chains were all read from a single sample in a study of shared clonotypes between healthy human individuals. Sequencing used immunoSEQ multiplex PCR; TCRdb keeps in-frame clones, though not all of them. The sample carries some 2,000,000 clones, roughly 94% recorded once. The sequenced sample was naive CD4+ T cells sorted from blood. Subset indicated: CD45RA+ positively selected. Receptor source: a man in his late teens or twenties in good health.

This clone was seen ten or more times. The rearrangement uses TRBV28 and TRBJ2-7, with 9 bases that match TRBD1. The CDR3 has 14 amino acids. Germline V gene sequence: CDR1 MDHEN, CDR2 SYDVKM. Germline trimming cut 6 bases from V and 12 bases from J; bases unmatched to any gene: 15. CDR3 loop: CASSYGTGRAGGYF. The CDR3 DNA reads TGTGCCAGCAGCTACGGGACAGGGCGGGCTGGTGGGTACTTC.

The J gene is TRBJ1-4, the V gene TRBV2; D call uncertain. Trimming removed 10 bases from V and 4 bases from J, with 13 bases in between. The CDR3 is made up of 13 amino acids. CDR1 is SNHLY, CDR2 FYNNEI, per germline. CDR3 DNA sequence: TGTGCCACCTCAGGACGGAATAATGAAAAACTGTTTTTT. This sequence encodes CATSGRNNEKLFF. The whole variable domain, remainder taken from reference TRBV2 and TRBJ1-4, is EPEVTQTPSHQVTQMGQEVILRCVPISNHLYFYWYRQILGQKVEFLVSFYNNEISEKSEIFDDQFSVERPDGSNFTLKIRSTKLEDSAMYFCATSGRNNEKLFFGSGTQLSVL.

As concerns this clone: A junction end diverges from the germline sequence, so it may reflect a read error. The chain recombines TRBV7-7 with TRBJ1-1; D remains unclear. The CDR3 is made up of 13 amino acids. Germline V CDR1 and CDR2: SSHAT, FNYEAQ (reference sequence). Here the CDR3 reads CASSLNRNTEAFF. The DNA of the CDR3 is TGTGCTAGCAGCTTAAACAGGAACACTGAAGCTTTCTTT. Using reference TRBV7-7 and TRBJ1-1 for the parts outside the CDR3, the full variable domain is GAGVSQSPRYKVTKRGQDVTLRCDPISSHATLYWYQQALGQGPEFLTYFNYEAQPDKSGLPSDRFSAERPEGSISTLTIQRTEQRDSAMYRCASSLNRNTEAFFGQGTRLTVV.

J is TRBJ1-2 and V is TRBV30, with a possible D match to TRBD1 (6 bases). Trimming stripped 2 bases from V and 4 bases from J, with 11 bases between. There are 13 residues in the CDR3. CDR1 is GTSNPN, CDR2 SVGIG, per germline (reference sequence). CDR3 DNA sequence: TGTGCCTGGAGTATAAGGACAGCCTATGGCTACACCTTC. It encodes CAWSIRTAYGYTF.

CDR3 in amino acids: CASSARAKYEQYF. In DNA form, the CDR3 reads TGTGCCAGTAGTGCGCGAGCGAAGTACGAGCAGTACTTC. V and J are TRBV19 and TRBJ2-7; D remains ambiguous. Trimming removed 5 bases at V and 4 bases at J, with 12 bases between. The V gene's germline CDR1 is LNHDA and CDR2 SQIVND (reference sequence). The CDR3 is made up of 13 amino acids.

The chain carries TRBV5-3 and TRBJ2-7; 12 bases align to TRBD2. TRBV5-3 is given ORF status, its function remaining uncertain. V dropped 0 bases and J dropped 0; count of bases not matched to a gene: 7. This CDR3 has 18 residues. In DNA, the CDR3 is TGTGCCAGAAGCTTGGTGCTAGCGGGAGGGCGCCGCTCCTACGAGCAGTACTTC. Encoded protein: CARSLVLAGGRRSYEQYF.

The gene calls are TRBV2 and TRBJ2-1; 7 nucleotides match TRBD1. V shed 11 bases and J 6 bases; nucleotides not matched to a gene: 7. This CDR3 is built from 12 residues. CDR1 is SNHLY, CDR2 FYNNEI, per germline. CDR3 sequence (DNA): TGTGCCTTTGGGGACAGTCTCAATGAGCAGTTCTTC. This translates into CAFGDSLNEQFF.

The chain combines TRBV18 with TRBJ2-1; D perhaps matches TRBD2 (5 bases). V lost 0 bases to trimming and J lost 3 bases, with 15 bases between them. The germline gives CDR1 KGHSH, CDR2 LQKENI. The CDR3 contains 17 residues. The CDR3 sequence is CASSPPYTSGYYNEQFF. The CDR3 nucleotides read TGTGCCAGCTCACCACCGTACACATCGGGGTACTACAATGAGCAGTTCTTC.

This rearrangement joins TRBV6-1 to TRBJ1-1; 9 positions match TRBD1. V gave up 6 bases and J gave up 8 bases; unmatched junction bases: 7. CDR1 and CDR2 from the germline V gene are MNHNS and SASEGT. This CDR3 comprises 13 residues. This CDR3 reads CASSGDRASEAFF. As DNA, the CDR3 is TGTGCCAGCAGCGGGGACAGGGCGTCGGAAGCTTTCTTT.

The table lists this clone with a count of one. V and J are TRBV19 and TRBJ2-7; D is possibly TRBD1 or TRBD2 (5 bases each). The CDR3 covers 13 residues. Trimming removed 6 bases at V and 4 bases at J, with 13 bases between. The germline gives CDR1 LNHDA, CDR2 SQIVND (reference sequence). The CDR3 protein is CASSPEAGYEQYF. The CDR3, as DNA: TGTGCCAGTAGCCCGGAGGCAGGGTACGAGCAGTACTTC.

The chain couples TRBV27 to TRBJ2-7, with 7 bases lining up with TRBD2. V shed 0 bases, J shed 6 bases, and the junction held 5 bases outside the gene matches. This CDR3 comprises 14 residues. Germline CDR1 is MNHEY and CDR2 is SMNVEV (reference sequence). The CDR3 DNA reads TGTGCCAGCAGTTTATCTCTAGCGGTGTCCGAGCAGTACTTC. Translation: CASSLSLAVSEQYF.

The gene calls are TRBV18 and TRBJ1-1; D might be TRBD1 (5 bases). The germline CDR1 and CDR2 sequences are KGHSH and LQKENI. The CDR3 has 14 amino acids. The ends were cut back, 3 bases at V and 5 bases at J, with 13 bases in the middle. The CDR3 sequence: CASSPHEGWTEAFF. CDR3 bases: TGTGCCAGCTCACCCCATGAGGGGTGGACTGAAGCTTTCTTT.

The rearrangement links TRBV11-2 to TRBJ1-5, with no clear D. Trimming removed 5 bases from V and 1 base from J, with 12 bases in between. Germline V gene data show CDR1 as SGHAT and CDR2 as FQNNGV. The CDR3 is 15 residues long. CDR3 sequence (DNA): TGTGCCAGCAGCCGCCTAGGGTTGAGCAATCAGCCCCAGCATTTT. Protein product: CASSRLGLSNQPQHF.

The V and J genes are TRBV6-1 and TRBJ2-7, with TRBD1 matching 9 bases. Germline V gene lookup returns CDR1 MNHNS and CDR2 SASEGT. There are 15 residues in the CDR3. The J segment lost 4 bases and the V segment lost 6 bases, leaving 10 bases of the junction unmatched. The CDR3 here is CASRTPGQGLYEQYF. DNA of the CDR3: TGTGCCAGCAGAACTCCGGGACAGGGTTTGTACGAGCAGTACTTC.